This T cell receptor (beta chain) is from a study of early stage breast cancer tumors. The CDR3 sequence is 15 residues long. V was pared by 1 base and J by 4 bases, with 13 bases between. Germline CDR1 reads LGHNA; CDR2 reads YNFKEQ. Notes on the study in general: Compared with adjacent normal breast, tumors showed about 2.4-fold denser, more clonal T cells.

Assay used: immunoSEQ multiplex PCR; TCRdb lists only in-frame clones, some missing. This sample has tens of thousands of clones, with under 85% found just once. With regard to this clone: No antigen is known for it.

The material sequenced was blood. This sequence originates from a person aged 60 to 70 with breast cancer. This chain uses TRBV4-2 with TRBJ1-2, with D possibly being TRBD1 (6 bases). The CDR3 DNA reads TGTGCCAGCAGCCAAGTGGGGGGGCAGGGCTATGGCTACACCTTC. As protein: CASSQVGGQGYGYTF.